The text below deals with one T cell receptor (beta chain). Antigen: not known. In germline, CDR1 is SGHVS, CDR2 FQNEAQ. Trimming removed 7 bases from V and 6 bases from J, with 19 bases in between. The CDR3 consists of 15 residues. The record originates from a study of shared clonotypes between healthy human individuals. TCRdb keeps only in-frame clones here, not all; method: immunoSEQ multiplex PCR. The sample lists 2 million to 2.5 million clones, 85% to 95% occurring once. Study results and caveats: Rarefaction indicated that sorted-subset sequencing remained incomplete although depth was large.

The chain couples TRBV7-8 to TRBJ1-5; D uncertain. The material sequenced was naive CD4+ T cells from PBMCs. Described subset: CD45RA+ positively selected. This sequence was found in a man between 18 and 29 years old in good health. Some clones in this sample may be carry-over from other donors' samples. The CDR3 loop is CASNLIGGFRQPQHF. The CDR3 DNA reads TGTGCCAGCAACCTCATAGGAGGGTTTCGTCAGCCCCAGCATTTT.